Presented here are 4 T cell receptor beta chains from one specimen sequenced in a study of cytomegalovirus exposure and HLA in healthy donors. PCR used 60 Vbeta primers and 13 Jbeta primers. Generated by immunoSEQ multiplex PCR, the TCRdb table keeps only in-frame clones and is missing some. The sample has tens of thousands of clones; around 79% are singletons. The sample comprised PBMCs. The source of these receptors is a woman aged 40 to 50 in good health and CMV-seropositive.

V is TRBV7-2 and J is TRBJ1-1; D is undetermined. Between the trimmed V and J ends, which lost 2 bases and 9 bases, there was a span of 10 bases. The germline V gene encodes CDR1 SGHTA and CDR2 FQGNSA. This CDR3 has 12 residues. Here the CDR3 reads CASSLISGKAFF. In nucleotides, the CDR3 is TGTGCCAGCAGCTTAATTTCGGGGAAAGCTTTCTTT.

This clone was detected a few times. The rearrangement uses TRBV4-2 and TRBJ2-5; 10 nucleotides agree with TRBD2. Looked up from germline, CDR1 is LGHNA and CDR2 is YNFKEQ. Trimming cost V 4 bases and J 9 bases; bases outside gene matches: 11. The CDR3 consists of 15 residues. The CDR3 DNA is TGTGCCAGCAGCCCCCTAGCGGGGGACTCCGGGGCCCAGTACTTC. It yields the protein CASSPLAGDSGAQYF.

Here the CDR3 reads CASSATSGTTSYNEQFF. The CDR3 nucleotides are TGTGCCAGCAGCGCCACCTCCGGGACAACCTCCTACAATGAGCAGTTCTTC. The chain uses TRBV9 and TRBJ2-1, with D maybe TRBD1 (6 bases). The germline CDR1 and CDR2 sequences are SGDLS and YYNGEE. The CDR3 runs 17 residues. The ends were cut back, 3 bases at V and 0 bases at J, with 16 bases in the middle.

The chain joins TRBV10-3 to TRBJ1-5; 10 bases align to TRBD1. Germline CDR1 and CDR2: ENHRY and SYGVKD. J was trimmed by 4 bases and V by 5 bases; bases with no gene match: 5. This CDR3 comprises 15 residues. The CDR3 DNA follows: TGTGCCATCAGTAGTGGGGACAGGGGAAATCAGCCCCAGCATTTT. Its translation is CAISSGDRGNQPQHF.